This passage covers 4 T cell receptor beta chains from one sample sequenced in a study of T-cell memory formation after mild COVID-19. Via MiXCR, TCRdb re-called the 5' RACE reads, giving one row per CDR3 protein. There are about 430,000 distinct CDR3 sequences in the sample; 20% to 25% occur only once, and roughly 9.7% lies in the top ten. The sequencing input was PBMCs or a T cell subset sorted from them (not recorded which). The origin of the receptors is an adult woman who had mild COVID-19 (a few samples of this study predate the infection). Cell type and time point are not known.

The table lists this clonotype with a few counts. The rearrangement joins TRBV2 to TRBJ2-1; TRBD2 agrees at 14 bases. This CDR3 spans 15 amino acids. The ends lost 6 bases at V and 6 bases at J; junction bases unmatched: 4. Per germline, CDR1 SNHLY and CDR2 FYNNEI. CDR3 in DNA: TGTGCCAGCAGGGTTGGACTAGCGGGAGGCAATGAGCAGTTCTTC. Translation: CASRVGLAGGNEQFF. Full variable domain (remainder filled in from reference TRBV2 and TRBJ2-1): EPEVTQTPSHQVTQMGQEVILRCVPISNHLYFYWYRQILGQKVEFLVSFYNNEISEKSEIFDDQFSVERPDGSNFTLKIRSTKLEDSAMYFCASRVGLAGGNEQFFGPGTRLTVL.

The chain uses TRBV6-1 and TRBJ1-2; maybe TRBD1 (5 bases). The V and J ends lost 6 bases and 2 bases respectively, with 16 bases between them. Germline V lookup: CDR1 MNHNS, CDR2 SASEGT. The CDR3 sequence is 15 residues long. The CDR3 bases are TGTGCCAGCAGAGAGGCTCCCGGGACCAACTATGGCTACACCTTC. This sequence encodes CASREAPGTNYGYTF.

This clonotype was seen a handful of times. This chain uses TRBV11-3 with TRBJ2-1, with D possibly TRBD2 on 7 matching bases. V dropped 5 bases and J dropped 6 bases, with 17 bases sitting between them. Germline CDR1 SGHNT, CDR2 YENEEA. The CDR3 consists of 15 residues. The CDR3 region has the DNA TGTGCCAGCAGCCCGGCCGGGGGGCCACGCAATGAGCAGTTCTTC. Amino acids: CASSPAGGPRNEQFF.

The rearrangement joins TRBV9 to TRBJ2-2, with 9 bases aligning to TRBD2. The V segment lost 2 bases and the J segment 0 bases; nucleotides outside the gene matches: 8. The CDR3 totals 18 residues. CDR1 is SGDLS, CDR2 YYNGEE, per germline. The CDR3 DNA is TGTGCCAGCAGCGTCCACTTTAGCGGGAGCCCGAACACCGGGGAGCTGTTTTTT. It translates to CASSVHFSGSPNTGELFF. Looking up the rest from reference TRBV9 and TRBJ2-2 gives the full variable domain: DSGVTQTPKHLITATGQRVTLRCSPRSGDLSVYWYQQSLDQGLQFLIQYYNGEERAKGNILERFSAQQFPDLHSELNLSSLELGDSALYFCASSVHFSGSPNTGELFFGEGSRLTVL.